This T cell receptor beta chain stems from a study of CD8 T cells in Susac syndrome. CD8+ and CD4+ T cells from blood underwent TCR beta sequencing. As controls, healthy donors matched for age and sex were used. Through negative isolation, CD4+ and CD8+ T cells were obtained, while TEMRA cells were enriched using FACS. An amount of RNA that ranged from 0.5 to 1 ug was reverse transcribed with random hexamers. The TCR beta CDR3 was amplified by immunoSEQ multiplex PCR across 54 Vbeta, 13 Jbeta. MiXCR, run by TCRdb on the immunoSEQ multiplex PCR reads, gives a single entry per CDR3 protein. The sample consists of around 150,000 distinct CDR3 sequences, just over 90% of them appearing once. The V gene lost 10 bases and the J gene lost 1 base, with 24 bases spanning the gap. Germline V CDR1 and CDR2: SSHAT, FNYEAQ (reference sequence). The CDR3 totals 17 residues.

V and J are TRBV7-7 and TRBJ2-3, with unresolved D. Sequencing used CD4+ T cells from PBMCs. This sequence originates from a human donor in good health. The CDR3 region has the DNA TGTGCCACGACCCGCCGGGCTGCCCCTTTTTGCACAGATACGCAGTATTTT. Its translation: CATTRRAAPFCTDTQYF.